A selection of T cell receptor beta chains follows, all from one sample in a study of T cell changes during pregnancy in multiple sclerosis. The assay was immunoSEQ multiplex PCR, and TCRdb's table has in-frame clones only and misses some. The repertoire holds roughly 40,000 clones, 90% to 95% seen once, with about 7.8% in the top ten. The sample here was CD8+ T cells from peripheral blood mononuclear cells, taken before pregnancy. The receptor source for this set is a female donor with multiple sclerosis, enrolled in a pregnancy study. Both conserved end residues are part of each CDR3.

v_gene	j_gene	CDR3aa
TRBV27	TRBJ2-7	CASSPSQGYEQYF
TRBV25-1	TRBJ2-1	CASSASGRDFSEQFF
TRBV19	TRBJ2-4	CASEHGGGSTKNIQYF
TRBV5-5	TRBJ1-1	CASSLFVNTEAFF
TRBV5-1	TRBJ2-5	CASSSRETQYF
TRBV7-9	TRBJ1-2	CATSPPGTGYGYTF
TRBV6-1	TRBJ2-2	CASSEEAPGLAGGLWTGELFF
TRBV4-1	TRBJ2-1	CASSQGVAGNEQFF
TRBV6-6	TRBJ2-1	CASESRNEQFF
TRBV29-1	TRBJ2-1	CSVEGGLAGNTNEQFF
TRBV6-4	TRBJ2-2	CASSDSGTNTGELFF
TRBV5-4	TRBJ1-1	CASSFWGGGEAFF
TRBV28	TRBJ2-7	CASSILLAGYEQYF
TRBV6-7	TRBJ2-1	CASSPQRGAYNEQFF
TRBV7-9	TRBJ2-2	CASSSDRARDTGELFF
TRBV9	TRBJ2-1	CASSVVGGPGDEQFF
TRBV27	TRBJ1-4	CASSPVRVTNEKLFF
TRBV19	TRBJ2-4	CASSILTGANIQYF
TRBV7-2	TRBJ2-7	CASSPSQQGSYEQYF
TRBV27	TRBJ1-4	CANTSPGTGAEKLFF
TRBV2	TRBJ2-3	CASSEGPFNPGLPDTQYF
TRBV2	TRBJ2-7	CASSEDRGLGEQYF
TRBV27	TRBJ2-7	CASSSYLTGGNYEQYF
TRBV13	TRBJ1-2	CASSVGQPIYGYTF
TRBV27	TRBJ2-1	CASSWASRGYNEQFF
TRBV28	TRBJ1-1	CASSLTGTNTEAFF
TRBV5-4	TRBJ2-7	CASSLGRGPYEQYF
TRBV11-1	TRBJ2-3	CASSGNPGQRDTQYF
TRBV28	TRBJ2-2	CASKSLVAGGPNGELFF
TRBV5-1	TRBJ1-1	CASSLGQGSTEAFF
TRBV27	TRBJ2-7	CASSLHASGSFDEQYF
TRBV18	TRBJ2-1	CASSPTGGTYNEQFF
TRBV28	TRBJ2-7	CASSRLAGGIDEQYF
TRBV27	TRBJ2-2	CASQTQAGGRFANTGELFF
TRBV11-2	TRBJ2-7	CASSEGLASSYEQYF